The 31 T cell receptor beta chains reported below all come from one sample, sequenced in a study of shared clonotypes between healthy human individuals. Here immunoSEQ multiplex PCR was the method, and the copy in TCRdb shows in-frame clones only, minus some. Among about 300,000 clones listed, approximately 74% were seen once. Material for sequencing was memory CD4+ T cells sorted from blood. The subset: CD45RA-negative fraction. These receptors originate from a young man in good health.

This clone was counted a single time. CDR3 residues: CASSQEWASGRKQYF. CDR3 coding DNA: TGCGCCAGCAGCCAAGAATGGGCTAGCGGGAGAAAGCAGTACTTC. The chain carries TRBV4-1 and TRBJ2-7, with TRBD2 matching 10 bases. Trimming removed 0 bases from V and 8 bases from J; junction bases left unmatched: 7. Per the germline V gene, CDR1 is MGHRA and CDR2 is YSYEKL. The CDR3 extends over 15 amino acids.

The V call is TRBV7-6, the J call TRBJ1-1; a weak D match, TRBD1 (5 bases). Trimming removed 4 bases from V and 7 bases from J, with 19 bases in between. CDR3 length: 15 amino acids. Germline CDR1 SGHVS, CDR2 FNYEAQ. The CDR3 region has the DNA TGTGCCAGCAGCTCATTAACAGGTCCAGAGGGTGAAGCTTTCTTT. As protein: CASSSLTGPEGEAFF.

The V and J genes are TRBV5-1 and TRBJ2-7, with TRBD2 identical over 10 bases. The CDR3 runs 17 residues. The junction had 13 bases not matched to a gene; V was cut back by 1 base and J by 6 bases. CDR1 is SGHRS, CDR2 YFSETQ, per germline. The CDR3 sequence is CASSLSVAGGPPLEQYF. Here the CDR3 DNA reads TGCGCCAGCAGCTTGTCAGTAGCGGGAGGTCCCCCGCTCGAGCAGTACTTC.

The J gene is TRBJ2-2, the V gene TRBV7-9; D is ambiguous. This CDR3 region has 16 residues. Trimming left V 2 bases short and J 1 base short, with 11 bases between. CDR1 and CDR2 from the germline V gene are SEHNR and FQNEAQ (reference sequence). The CDR3 here is CASSLRLTQNTGELFF. The CDR3 DNA follows: TGTGCCAGCAGCTTAAGGCTGACCCAGAACACCGGGGAGCTGTTTTTT.

The chain links TRBV7-2 to TRBJ2-1, with a tentative D call TRBD1 (6 bases). V dropped 1 base and J dropped 0 bases, with 13 bases sitting between them. CDR1 and CDR2 (germline): SGHTA, FQGNSA. The CDR3 covers 17 residues. The CDR3 is CASSLGGLRSSYNEQFF. The DNA for the CDR3 is TGTGCCAGCAGCTTAGGGGGGCTGCGGTCCTCCTACAATGAGCAGTTCTTC.

The CDR3 loop is CASTEGHTDTQYF. The CDR3, as DNA: TGTGCCAGTACCGAAGGCCACACAGATACGCAGTATTTT. J is TRBJ2-3 and V is TRBV19; D call uncertain. The V end was cut by 7 bases, the J end by 2 bases, with 10 bases between. Per germline, CDR1 LNHDA and CDR2 SQIVND (reference sequence). The CDR3 consists of 13 residues.

This clone was detected only a few times. The CDR3 reads CASSLEAGRRSGYEQYF. In nucleotides, the CDR3 is TGTGCCAGCAGCTTAGAAGCGGGCAGGCGGTCAGGCTACGAGCAGTACTTC. The rearrangement uses TRBV7-8 and TRBJ2-7; perhaps TRBD2 as D (6 bases). From germline, CDR1 is SGHVS and CDR2 FQNEAQ. The CDR3 sequence is 17 residues long. Trimming removed 1 base at V and 3 bases at J, with 19 bases between.

This clone was seen a handful of times. This chain uses TRBV25-1 with TRBJ2-1, with D tentatively TRBD2 (5 bases). The CDR3 is 15 residues long. V shed 1 base and J shed 2 bases, with 9 bases lying between them. CDR1 is MGHDK and CDR2 is SYGVNS in the germline V gene. CDR3 region: CASSELSGPYNEQFF. The CDR3 DNA follows: TGTGCCAGCAGTGAATTAAGCGGCCCCTACAATGAGCAGTTCTTC.

The V call is TRBV11-2, the J call TRBJ2-3, with D unclear. Germline V gene lookup returns CDR1 SGHAT and CDR2 FQNNGV. The CDR3 covers 11 residues. V gave up 8 bases and J gave up 6 bases, with 9 bases separating them. This CDR3 is CASAARDTQYF. The CDR3 DNA sequence: TGTGCCAGCGCGGCCCGGGATACGCAGTATTTT.

V gene TRBV14 combines with J gene TRBJ1-1; D is ambiguous. CDR1 is SGHDN and CDR2 is FVKESK in the germline V gene. V dropped 0 bases and J dropped 6 bases, with 8 bases sitting between them. This CDR3 spans 13 amino acids. DNA for the CDR3: TGTGCCAGCAGCCAAGACTTGGAATCTGAAGCTTTCTTT. Its protein product is CASSQDLESEAFF.

The chain carries TRBV11-2 and TRBJ2-7; either TRBD1 or TRBD2 may fit D (6 bases each). V was shortened by 5 bases and J by 5 bases, with 22 bases between the two germline ends. Germline V gene sequence: CDR1 SGHAT, CDR2 FQNNGV. The CDR3 length is 16 residues. The CDR3 is CASSRVPGAGLDEQYF. The CDR3 DNA follows: TGTGCCAGCAGCCGCGTTCCGGGGGCTGGGTTGGACGAGCAGTACTTC.

The gene calls are TRBV15 and TRBJ2-1, with 9 bases identical to TRBD2. Germline CDR1 is LNHNV and CDR2 is YYDKDF (reference sequence). With V trimmed by 4 bases and J by 5 bases, 6 bases remained unmatched. CDR3 length: 15 residues. The CDR3 spells CATSILTSGNNEQFF. The CDR3 DNA reads as TGTGCCACCAGCATCCTGACTAGCGGTAACAATGAGCAGTTCTTC.

In its sample, this clone was seen many times. This chain connects TRBV29-1 to TRBJ1-4; D gene uncertain. The CDR3 runs to 12 residues. Germline CDR1 SQVTM, CDR2 ANQGSEA. V gave up 4 bases and J gave up 0 bases, with 3 bases separating them. The chain's CDR3 is CSVGTTNEKLFF. The CDR3 DNA is TGCAGCGTTGGTACAACTAATGAAAAACTGTTTTTT.

The chain carries TRBV27 and TRBJ1-5; D unclear. Trimming stripped 0 bases from V and 6 bases from J, with 12 bases between. The CDR3 contains 15 residues. Per the germline V gene, CDR1 is MNHEY and CDR2 is SMNVEV (reference sequence). DNA of the CDR3: TGTGCCAGCAGTTTATCAGAGGGAATAGGTCAGCCCCAGCATTTT. This translates into CASSLSEGIGQPQHF.

This clone was found once. The chain couples TRBV7-8 to TRBJ1-5, with D maybe TRBD1 (6 bases). The CDR3 length is 15 residues. Between the trimmed V and J ends, which lost 5 bases and 4 bases, there was a span of 15 bases. Germline-derived CDR1 and CDR2 are SGHVS and FQNEAQ. The DNA for the CDR3 is TGTGCCAGCAGCCCCCAGGGACACGCAAATCAGCCCCAGCATTTT. Amino acid sequence: CASSPQGHANQPQHF.

The chain joins TRBV19 to TRBJ2-1; TRBD2 agrees at 13 bases. Trimming cost V 5 bases and J 7 bases; bases outside gene matches: 8. Germline CDR1 and CDR2: LNHDA and SQIVND (reference sequence). There are 16 residues in the CDR3. The CDR3, as DNA: TGTGCCAGTAGTTACACTAGCGGGAGGGCCCTTAATGAGCAGTTCTTC. This encodes CASSYTSGRALNEQFF.

V is TRBV18 and J is TRBJ1-4; possibly TRBD1 for D (5 bases). Germline V CDR1 and CDR2: KGHSH, LQKENI. This CDR3 has 13 residues. V was trimmed by 6 bases and J by 5 bases, leaving 10 bases between them. CDR3 bases: TGTGCCAGCTCTCCGGGGGGGAATGAAAAACTGTTTTTT. Its protein is CASSPGGNEKLFF. Drawing the rest from reference TRBV18 and TRBJ1-4, the complete variable domain is NAGVMQNPRHLVRRRGQEARLRCSPMKGHSHVYWYRQLPEEGLKFMVYLQKENIIDESGMPKERFSAEFPKEGPSILRIQQVVRGDSAAYFCASSPGGNEKLFFGSGTQLSVL.

The chain joins TRBV9 to TRBJ2-7; D is perhaps TRBD2 (7 bases). Trimming removed 3 bases at V and 5 bases at J, with 18 bases between. CDR3 length equals 15 residues. Looked up from germline, CDR1 is SGDLS and CDR2 is YYNGEE. DNA for the CDR3: TGTGCCAGCAGCGGCGCGGGCGGGGGCAATAACGAGCAGTACTTC. The encoded protein is CASSGAGGGNNEQYF. The full variable domain, its missing parts supplied by reference TRBV9 and TRBJ2-7, is DSGVTQTPKHLITATGQRVTLRCSPRSGDLSVYWYQQSLDQGLQFLIQYYNGEERAKGNILERFSAQQFPDLHSELNLSSLELGDSALYFCASSGAGGGNNEQYFGPGTRLTVT.

This clone appeared once. This chain joins TRBV7-9 and TRBJ2-3; a weak D match, TRBD2 (7 bases). The CDR3 runs to 16 residues. Germline lookup yields CDR1 SEHNR and CDR2 FQNEAQ (reference sequence). The V gene lost 5 bases and the J gene lost 5 bases, with 20 bases spanning the gap. DNA for the CDR3: TGTGCCAGCAGCATAAACCTAGCGGAGGGGGGAGATACGCAGTATTTT. Translating it yields CASSINLAEGGDTQYF. The variable domain in full, with the rest retrieved from reference TRBV7-9 and TRBJ2-3, is DTGVSQNPRHKITKRGQNVTFRCDPISEHNRLYWYRQTLGQGPEFLTYFQNEAQLEKSRLLSDRFSAERPKGSFSTLEIQRTEQGDSAMYLCASSINLAEGGDTQYFGPGTRLTVL.

The chain joins TRBV7-3 to TRBJ1-1; perhaps TRBD1 as D (5 bases). Germline CDR1 and CDR2: SGHTA and FQGTGA. CDR3 size: 14 residues. The V end was cut by 5 bases, the J end by 1 base, with 11 bases between. DNA for the CDR3: TGTGCCAGCAGCCGGGGACGGGAGAACACTGAAGCTTTCTTT. This codes for CASSRGRENTEAFF.

The chain links TRBV5-1 to TRBJ2-3; no reliable D call. V was clipped by 5 bases and J by 2 bases, with 15 bases between them. Germline values: CDR1 SGHRS, CDR2 YFSETQ. The CDR3 extends over 15 amino acids. CDR3: CASRILGSSTDTQYF. DNA of the CDR3: TGCGCCAGCAGAATCCTGGGTTCATCCACAGATACGCAGTATTTT.

This chain links TRBV5-4 with TRBJ2-2, with 7 nucleotides matching TRBD1. Germline V gene lookup returns CDR1 SGHNT and CDR2 YYREEE (reference sequence). The V gene end was trimmed by 0 bases and the J gene end by 7 bases; junction bases not matched to a gene: 6. The CDR3 sequence is 15 residues long. CDR3 residues: CASSLEGARGGELFF. Written as DNA, the CDR3 is TGTGCCAGCAGCTTGGAGGGGGCCCGAGGCGGGGAGCTGTTTTTT. The full variable domain, its missing parts supplied by reference TRBV5-4 and TRBJ2-2, is ETGVTQSPTHLIKTRGQQVTLRCSSQSGHNTVSWYQQALGQGPQFIFQYYREEENGRGNFPPRFSGLQFPNYSSELNVNALELDDSALYLCASSLEGARGGELFFGEGSRLTVL.

This chain links TRBV28 with TRBJ2-5, with TRBD1 identical over 8 bases. The junction had 19 bases not matched to a gene; V was cut back by 4 bases and J by 9 bases. The CDR3 length is 17 residues. Germline V gives CDR1 MDHEN, CDR2 SYDVKM. DNA of the CDR3: TGTGCCAGCAGTTCTGTCCGGTGGACAGGGCGCTTTGTGGCCCAGTACTTC. Amino acids: CASSSVRWTGRFVAQYF.

The chain is built from TRBV7-9 and TRBJ2-7; tentatively, D is TRBD2 (5 bases). This CDR3 region has 13 residues. Trimming took 11 bases from V and 4 from J, leaving 18 bases between them. CDR1 and CDR2 from the germline V gene are SEHNR and FQNEAQ (reference sequence). The CDR3 spells CAGRLASGYEQYF. The CDR3 DNA sequence: TGTGCCGGAAGACTCGCCAGCGGATACGAGCAGTACTTC.

The V and J genes are TRBV11-2 and TRBJ2-2; 8 bases match TRBD1. The CDR3 has 16 amino acids. After removal of 5 bases from V and 6 bases from J, the junction contained 11 bases not matched to a gene. The germline V gene has CDR1 SGHAT and CDR2 FQNNGV. In nucleotides, the CDR3 is TGTGCCAGCAGCGACGACAGGGGTTTATATCCCGGGGAGCTGTTTTTT. Translating gives CASSDDRGLYPGELFF.

The chain joins TRBV5-1 to TRBJ2-3; D gene unclear. The germline CDR1 and CDR2 sequences are SGHRS and YFSETQ. The CDR3 is made up of 13 amino acids. V was clipped by 5 bases and J by 1 base, with 8 bases between them. The CDR3 DNA reads TGCGCCAGCAGGTTTCCCCGCACAGATACGCAGTATTTT. It specifies CASRFPRTDTQYF.

This rearrangement joins TRBV29-1 to TRBJ2-1, with no clear D. The CDR3 contains 12 residues. Germline V lookup: CDR1 SQVTM, CDR2 ANQGSEA. Trimming took 3 bases from V and 6 from J, leaving 9 bases between them. DNA for the CDR3: TGCAGCGTTGATCCCGTCCTCAATGAGCAGTTCTTC. It encodes CSVDPVLNEQFF.

This clone occurred a few times. The chain couples TRBV10-2 to TRBJ2-3, with D perhaps matching TRBD1 or TRBD2 (5 bases each). This CDR3 has 16 residues. Trimming stripped 3 bases from V and 2 bases from J, with 15 bases between. Per the germline V gene, CDR1 is WSHSY and CDR2 is SAAADI. CDR3 loop: CASSDQGLRDTDTQYF. CDR3 in DNA: TGCGCCAGCAGTGACCAGGGCCTCCGGGACACAGATACGCAGTATTTT.

This clone was observed at least ten times. This sequence joins TRBV6-1 and TRBJ1-5; no clear D gene. The CDR3 extends over 15 amino acids. Germline-derived CDR1 and CDR2 are MNHNS and SASEGT. V gave up 5 bases and J gave up 2 bases, with 13 bases separating them. The CDR3 region is CASSLRSRGNQPQHF. CDR3 DNA: TGTGCCAGCAGTCTAAGATCAAGGGGCAATCAGCCCCAGCATTTT.

The V and J genes are TRBV5-1 and TRBJ2-4; D is unresolved. This CDR3 region has 13 residues. Germline values: CDR1 SGHRS, CDR2 YFSETQ. Trimming took 4 bases from V and 5 from J, leaving 10 bases between them. CDR3 residues: CASSPQAENIQYF. The CDR3 DNA reads as TGCGCCAGCAGCCCGCAGGCGGAAAACATTCAGTACTTC.

This clone has ten or more counts. The chain employs TRBV5-4 and TRBJ1-2; no definite D call. This CDR3 has 13 amino acids. In germline, CDR1 is SGHNT, CDR2 YYREEE (reference sequence). V was cut by 0 bases and J by 4 bases, with 7 bases left in between. The CDR3: CASSLDRAYGYTF. In DNA form, the CDR3 reads TGTGCCAGCAGCTTGGACCGAGCCTATGGCTACACCTTC.